A single sample is the source of the 14 T cell receptor beta chains below, sequenced in a study of identical twins. In TCRdb, the 5' RACE reads were re-called with MiXCR into one record per CDR3 protein. The table lists a few hundred thousand distinct CDR3 sequences, 9% to 10% of them singletons. The specimen was naive T cells sorted from blood. The receptors here all came from a woman in her fifties or sixties in good health.

This clonotype was recorded at least ten times. V usage is TRBV5-1 and J usage is TRBJ2-1; D might be TRBD1 (6 bases). Germline values: CDR1 SGHRS, CDR2 YFSETQ. The CDR3 is made up of 18 amino acids. V gave up 0 bases and J gave up 2 bases, with 18 bases separating them. CDR3: CASSLAWGRLDAYNEQFF. The CDR3 region has the DNA TGCGCCAGCAGCTTGGCGTGGGGGCGCCTCGATGCCTACAATGAGCAGTTCTTC.

This clonotype showed up many times. The chain uses TRBV4-1 and TRBJ2-7, with D perhaps matching TRBD2 (5 bases). There are 15 residues in the CDR3. V lost 0 bases, J lost 7 bases, and 16 bases lay in between. Germline CDR1 is MGHRA and CDR2 is YSYEKL. The CDR3 here is CASSQDRETTAEQYF. CDR3 DNA: TGCGCCAGCAGCCAAGATCGCGAGACTACGGCGGAGCAGTACTTC.

This clonotype has more than one count but fewer than ten. The J gene is TRBJ2-1, the V gene TRBV6-4; a possible D gene is TRBD2 (5 bases). The CDR3 totals 14 residues. V was pared by 8 bases and J by 5 bases, with 16 bases between. From germline, CDR1 is MRHNA and CDR2 SNTAGT. The CDR3 DNA follows: TGTGCCAGCGCGAGGGAGCTAGCCGACAATGAGCAGTTCTTC. Translation gives CASARELADNEQFF.

The chain links TRBV6-1 to TRBJ2-1; tentative D call: TRBD1 (6 bases). The CDR3 extends over 12 amino acids. Trimming cost V 5 bases and J 10 bases, with 12 bases left between them. From germline, CDR1 is MNHNS and CDR2 SASEGT. In DNA, the CDR3 is TGTGCCAGCAGTATACAGGGACCCGAGCAGTTCTTC. Translation gives CASSIQGPEQFF.

This clonotype was found a few times. J is TRBJ1-1 and V is TRBV6-5, with no clear D. The CDR3 totals 13 residues. CDR1 is MNHEY, CDR2 SVGAGI, per germline. V was clipped by 6 bases and J by 1 base, with 9 bases between them. The CDR3 sequence: CASRITGNTEAFF. The CDR3 nucleotides are TGTGCCAGCAGAATTACGGGGAACACTGAAGCTTTCTTT.

A remark on this clonotype: One base away lies a much larger clone, so this may be a sequencing read error. The chain carries TRBV5-1 and TRBJ2-1; D unclear. The CDR3 sequence is 14 residues long. Germline V gene data show CDR1 as SGHRS and CDR2 as YFSETQ. CDR3 sequence reads: CASSLNRDYNKQFF. The CDR3 DNA reads as TGCGCCAGCAGCTTGAATAGAGATTACAATAAGCAGTTCTTC.

This clonotype appeared many times. V and J are TRBV5-6 and TRBJ2-7; perhaps D is TRBD1 or TRBD2 (5 bases each). CDR1 is SGHDT, CDR2 YYEEEE, per germline. The CDR3 runs to 13 residues. V shed 3 bases and J shed 8 bases, with 15 bases lying between them. CDR3 protein: CASSSRDAWKQYF. In nucleotides, the CDR3 is TGTGCCAGCAGCTCTCGGGACGCCTGGAAGCAGTACTTC. The full variable domain, its missing parts supplied by reference TRBV5-6 and TRBJ2-7, is DAGVTQSPTHLIKTRGQQVTLRCSPKSGHDTVSWYQQALGQGPQFIFQYYEEEERQRGNFPDRFSGHQFPNYSSELNVNALLLGDSALYLCASSSRDAWKQYFGPGTRLTVT.

This clonotype was observed a few times. The chain uses TRBV30 and TRBJ2-3; 11 nucleotides match TRBD1. The junction had 5 bases not matched to a gene; V was cut back by 4 bases and J by 2 bases. From germline, CDR1 is GTSNPN and CDR2 SVGIG (reference sequence). CDR3 length: 15 residues. CDR3 sequence reads: CAWTGTGGFTDTQYF. The CDR3 DNA follows: TGTGCCTGGACCGGGACAGGGGGGTTCACAGATACGCAGTATTTT.

This clonotype was counted only a few times. The chain carries TRBV29-1 and TRBJ2-5; D unresolved. The CDR3 spans 13 residues. V was trimmed by 7 bases and J by 5 bases, leaving 17 bases between them. The germline gives CDR1 SQVTM, CDR2 ANQGSEA. CDR3: CSAMFLPPETQYF. The CDR3, as DNA: TGCAGCGCTATGTTCTTGCCCCCGGAGACCCAGTACTTC.

This clonotype was seen a handful of times. In DNA form, the CDR3 reads TGCAGCGTTGCCGGACATAGCGGGAGCCCTCCGCGGTACAATGAGCAGTTCTTC. Encoded protein: CSVAGHSGSPPRYNEQFF. The chain joins TRBV29-1 to TRBJ2-1; 9 nucleotides agree with TRBD2. Trimming removed 4 bases from V and 4 bases from J; junction bases left unmatched: 17. Germline CDR1 SQVTM, CDR2 ANQGSEA. The CDR3 totals 18 residues.

This clonotype was detected many times. This chain uses TRBV20-1 with TRBJ1-5; D not resolved. The CDR3 has 12 residues. Germline lookup yields CDR1 DFQATT and CDR2 SNEGSKA (reference sequence). With 5 bases removed from V and 0 bases from J, the gap between germline ends came to 5 bases. CDR3 bases: TGCAGTGCTGGGCATAGCAATCAGCCCCAGCATTTT. Protein product: CSAGHSNQPQHF.

Regarding this clonotype: At one of its ends the junction is not consistent with the germline gene, which may arise from a read error. The rearrangement links TRBV7-9 to TRBJ2-2, with no clear D. CDR3 length equals 17 residues. Germline V gene data show CDR1 as SEHNR and CDR2 as FQNEAQ (reference sequence). The CDR3 is CTSSYQRTLLNTGELFF. The DNA for the CDR3 is TGTACCAGCAGCTACCAAAGGACCCTTTTGAACACCGGGGAGCTGTTTTTT.

The V and J genes are TRBV24-1 and TRBJ2-6; D not resolved. Germline V gene data show CDR1 as KGHDR and CDR2 as SFDVKD. The CDR3 has 17 residues. V shed 4 bases and J shed 0 bases, with 12 bases lying between them. The CDR3 spells CATSDSAQASGANVLTF. The CDR3 DNA is TGTGCCACCAGTGACTCTGCTCAGGCCTCTGGGGCCAACGTCCTGACTTTC.

This clonotype was seen a few times. This chain joins TRBV20-1 and TRBJ2-3; D is possibly TRBD2 (6 bases). V was trimmed by 6 bases and J by 0 bases, leaving 22 bases between them. The CDR3 runs to 17 residues. Germline V gene data show CDR1 as DFQATT and CDR2 as SNEGSKA (reference sequence). CDR3 nucleotide sequence: TGCAGTGCCAACTCACCGGTGGCGGGGCCTAGCACAGATACGCAGTATTTT. It yields the protein CSANSPVAGPSTDTQYF.